Listed here is a single T cell receptor beta chain. The data originate from a study of T cell responses to AZD1222 COVID-19 vaccine. Germline V gene sequence: CDR1 SGHRS, CDR2 YFSETQ. CDR3 length: 16 amino acids. Between the trimmed V and J ends, which lost 0 bases and 4 bases, there was a span of 16 bases. The repertoire was sequenced with immunoSEQ multiplex PCR; TCRdb's copy has only in-frame clones and lacks some. Of approximately 190,000 clones listed, approximately 93% are singletons. The chain recombines TRBV5-1 with TRBJ2-5, with D tentatively TRBD2 (6 bases). The clonotype was recovered from an adult who received the AZD1222 COVID-19 vaccine. The sequences come from peripheral blood, collected 28 days after the second AZD1222 dose. This chain's CDR3 is CASSLGQAGLSETQYF. The CDR3 DNA is TGCGCCAGCAGCTTGGGTCAAGCGGGCTTATCAGAGACCCAGTACTTC.